The entry below describes one T cell receptor (beta chain). This entry belongs to a study of blood T cell repertoires in COVID-19. As for the study in general: Material from acute and convalescent COVID-19 was sourced from the United States, Italy and Spain. PBMCs, B-cell-depleted T cells, or T cells were the source of the cDNA or gDNA that made up the material.

Per the authors' pipeline: The authors estimated nucleated cell counts from reference gene primer amplification. Generated by immunoSEQ multiplex PCR, the TCRdb table keeps only in-frame clones and is missing some. V and J calls and clone size are copied from that table; D and trimming were computed from the DNA. The sample consists of 52,000 or so clones, around 83% of them appearing once. Germline V gene lookup returns CDR1 SGHRS and CDR2 YFSETQ. The CDR3 covers 17 residues. Trimming removed 3 bases from V and 3 bases from J, with 21 bases in between. The rearrangement links TRBV5-1 to TRBJ2-5, with D maybe TRBD1 (6 bases). The TCR was taken from a human donor in a cohort sampled during active or convalescent COVID-19. Sequencing was performed on peripheral blood. DNA of the CDR3: TGCGCCAGCAGCTCCCCACAGGGAAACACCTGGGAAGAGACCCAGTACTTC. Translating gives CASSSPQGNTWEETQYF.